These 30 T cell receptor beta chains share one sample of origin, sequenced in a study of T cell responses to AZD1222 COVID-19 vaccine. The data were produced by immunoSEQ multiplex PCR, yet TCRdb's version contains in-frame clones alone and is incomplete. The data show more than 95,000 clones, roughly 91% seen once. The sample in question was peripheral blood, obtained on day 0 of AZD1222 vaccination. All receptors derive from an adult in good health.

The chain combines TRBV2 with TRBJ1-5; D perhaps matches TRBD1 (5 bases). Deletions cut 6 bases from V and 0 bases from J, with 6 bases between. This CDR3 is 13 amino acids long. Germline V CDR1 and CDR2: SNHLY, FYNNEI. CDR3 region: CASRDTSNQPQHF. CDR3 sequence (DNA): TGTGCCAGCAGGGACACTAGCAATCAGCCCCAGCATTTT.

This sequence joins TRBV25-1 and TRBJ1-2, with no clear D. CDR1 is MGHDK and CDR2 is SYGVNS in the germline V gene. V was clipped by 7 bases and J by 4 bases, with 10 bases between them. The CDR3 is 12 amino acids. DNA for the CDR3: TGTGCCAGCACCGGGAATTCCTATGGCTACACCTTC. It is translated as CASTGNSYGYTF.

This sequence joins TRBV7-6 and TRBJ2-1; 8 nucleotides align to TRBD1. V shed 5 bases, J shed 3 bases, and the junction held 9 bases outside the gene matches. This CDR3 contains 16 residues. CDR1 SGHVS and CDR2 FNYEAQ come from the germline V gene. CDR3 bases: TGTGCCAGCAGCCCAACACCGGGACAGGACTACAATGAGCAGTTCTTC. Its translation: CASSPTPGQDYNEQFF.

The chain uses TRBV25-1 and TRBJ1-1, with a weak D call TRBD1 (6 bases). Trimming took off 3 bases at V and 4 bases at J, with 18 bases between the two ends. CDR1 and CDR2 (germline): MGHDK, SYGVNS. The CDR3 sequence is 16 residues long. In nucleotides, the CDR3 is TGTGCCAGCAGTGATCCATCTCTCGGGGGCACCACTGAAGCTTTCTTT. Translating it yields CASSDPSLGGTTEAFF.

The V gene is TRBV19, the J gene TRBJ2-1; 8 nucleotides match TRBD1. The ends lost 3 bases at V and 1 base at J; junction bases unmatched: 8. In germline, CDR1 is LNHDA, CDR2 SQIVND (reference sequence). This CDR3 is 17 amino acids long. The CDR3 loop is CASSITPDRVSYNEQFF. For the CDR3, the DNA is TGTGCCAGTAGTATTACCCCGGACAGGGTTTCCTACAATGAGCAGTTCTTC.

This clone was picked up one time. The CDR3 DNA reads TGTGCCAGCAGTCCACAGCATCAGGGGAACACCGGGGAGCTGTTTTTT. It codes for CASSPQHQGNTGELFF. The V gene is TRBV7-3, the J gene TRBJ2-2; D perhaps matches TRBD1 (5 bases). This CDR3 spans 16 amino acids. V was clipped by 6 bases and J by 1 base, with 15 bases between them. Germline values: CDR1 SGHTA, CDR2 FQGTGA.

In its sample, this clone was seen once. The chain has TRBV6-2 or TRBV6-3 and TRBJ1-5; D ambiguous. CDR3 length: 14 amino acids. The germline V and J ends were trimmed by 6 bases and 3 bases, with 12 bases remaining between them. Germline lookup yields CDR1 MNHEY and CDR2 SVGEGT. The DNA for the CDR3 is TGTGCCAGCAGCCGATCGGACCACAATCAGCCCCAGCATTTT. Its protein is CASSRSDHNQPQHF.

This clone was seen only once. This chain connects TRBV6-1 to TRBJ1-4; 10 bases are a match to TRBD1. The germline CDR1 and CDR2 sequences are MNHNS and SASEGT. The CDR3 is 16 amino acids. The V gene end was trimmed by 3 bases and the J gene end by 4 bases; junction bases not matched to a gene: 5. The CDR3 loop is CASSEAGTGVNEKLFF. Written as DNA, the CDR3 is TGTGCCAGCAGTGAGGCCGGGACAGGGGTTAATGAAAAACTGTTTTTT.

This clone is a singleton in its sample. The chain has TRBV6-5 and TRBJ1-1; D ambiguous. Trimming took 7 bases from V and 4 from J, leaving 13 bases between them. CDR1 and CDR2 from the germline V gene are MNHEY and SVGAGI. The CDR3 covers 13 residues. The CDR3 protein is CASTTSEGTEAFF. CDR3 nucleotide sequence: TGTGCCAGCACTACTAGTGAGGGCACTGAAGCTTTCTTT.

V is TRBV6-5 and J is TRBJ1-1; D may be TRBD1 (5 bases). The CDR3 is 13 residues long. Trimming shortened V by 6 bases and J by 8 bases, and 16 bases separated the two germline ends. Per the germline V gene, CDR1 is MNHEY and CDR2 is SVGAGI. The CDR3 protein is CASRALGTSEAFF. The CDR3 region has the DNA TGTGCCAGCAGGGCTCTAGGGACCTCCGAAGCTTTCTTT.

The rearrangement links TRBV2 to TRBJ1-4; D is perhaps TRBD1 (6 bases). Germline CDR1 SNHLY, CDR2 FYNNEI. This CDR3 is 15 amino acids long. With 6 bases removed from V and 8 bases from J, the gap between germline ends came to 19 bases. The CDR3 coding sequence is TGTGCCAGCAGGCCAGACAGGATGGGATCCGAAAAACTGTTTTTT. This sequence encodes CASRPDRMGSEKLFF.

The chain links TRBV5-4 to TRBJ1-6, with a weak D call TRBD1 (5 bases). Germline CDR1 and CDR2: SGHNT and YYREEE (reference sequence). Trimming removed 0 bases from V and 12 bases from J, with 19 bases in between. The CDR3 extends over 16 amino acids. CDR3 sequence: CASSLAGTAKVGPLHF. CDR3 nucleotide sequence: TGTGCCAGCAGCTTGGCTGGGACGGCCAAAGTGGGACCCCTCCACTTT.

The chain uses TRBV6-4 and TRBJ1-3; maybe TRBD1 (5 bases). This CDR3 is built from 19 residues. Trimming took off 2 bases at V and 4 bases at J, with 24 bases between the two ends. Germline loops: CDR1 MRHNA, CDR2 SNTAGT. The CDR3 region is CASSDKQQTRGGIGNTIYF. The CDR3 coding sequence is TGTGCCAGCAGTGACAAGCAACAAACGCGGGGGGGAATAGGAAACACCATATATTTT.

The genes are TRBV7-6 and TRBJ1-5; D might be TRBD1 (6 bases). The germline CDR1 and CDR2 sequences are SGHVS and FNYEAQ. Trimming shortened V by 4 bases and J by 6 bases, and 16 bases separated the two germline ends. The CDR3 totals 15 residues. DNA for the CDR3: TGTGCCAGCAGCTCCCGAACAGGGAGGGGTCAGCCCCAGCATTTT. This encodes CASSSRTGRGQPQHF.

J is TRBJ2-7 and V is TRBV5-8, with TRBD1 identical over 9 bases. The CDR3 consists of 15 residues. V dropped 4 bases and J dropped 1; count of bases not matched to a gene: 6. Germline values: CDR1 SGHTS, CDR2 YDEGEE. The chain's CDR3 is CASSMGQGESYEQYF. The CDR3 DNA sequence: TGTGCCAGCAGCATGGGACAGGGAGAATCCTACGAGCAGTACTTC. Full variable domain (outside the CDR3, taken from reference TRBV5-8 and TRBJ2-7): EAGVTQSPTHLIKTRGQQATLRCSPISGHTSVYWYQQALGLGLQFLLWYDEGEERNRGNFPPRFSGRQFPNYSSELNVNALELEDSALYLCASSMGQGESYEQYFGPGTRLTVT.

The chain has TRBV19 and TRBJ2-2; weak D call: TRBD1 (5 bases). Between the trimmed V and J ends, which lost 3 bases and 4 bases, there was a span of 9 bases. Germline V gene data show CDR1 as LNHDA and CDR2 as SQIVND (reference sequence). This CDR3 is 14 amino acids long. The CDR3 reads CASSIVTATGELFF. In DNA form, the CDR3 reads TGTGCCAGTAGTATCGTGACAGCCACCGGGGAGCTGTTTTTT.

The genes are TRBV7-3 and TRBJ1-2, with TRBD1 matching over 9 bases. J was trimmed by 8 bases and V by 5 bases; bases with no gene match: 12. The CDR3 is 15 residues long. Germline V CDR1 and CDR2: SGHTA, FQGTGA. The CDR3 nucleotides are TGTGCCAGCAGCGCCCAACAGGGGGCCGTATGGGGCTACACCTTC. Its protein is CASSAQQGAVWGYTF.

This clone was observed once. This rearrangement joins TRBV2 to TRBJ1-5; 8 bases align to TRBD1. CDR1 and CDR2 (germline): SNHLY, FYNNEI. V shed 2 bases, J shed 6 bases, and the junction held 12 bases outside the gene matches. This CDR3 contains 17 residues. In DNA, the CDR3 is TGTGCCAGCAGTGAAACCGCCGGGACAGGAGCGATTCAGCCCCAGCATTTT. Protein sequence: CASSETAGTGAIQPQHF.

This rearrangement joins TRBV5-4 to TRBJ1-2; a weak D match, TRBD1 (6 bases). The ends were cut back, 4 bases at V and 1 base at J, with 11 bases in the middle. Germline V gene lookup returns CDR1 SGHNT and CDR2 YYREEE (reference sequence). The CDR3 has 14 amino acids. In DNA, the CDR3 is TGTGCCAGCAGCCCTTGGACAGATAACTATGGCTACACCTTC. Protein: CASSPWTDNYGYTF.

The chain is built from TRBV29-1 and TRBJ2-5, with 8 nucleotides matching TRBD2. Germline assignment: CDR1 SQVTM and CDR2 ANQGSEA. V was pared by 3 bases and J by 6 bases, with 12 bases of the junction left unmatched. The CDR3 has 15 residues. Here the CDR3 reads CSVDPLRGGRKTQYF. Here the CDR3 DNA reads TGCAGCGTTGACCCACTGCGCGGGGGGCGAAAGACCCAGTACTTC.

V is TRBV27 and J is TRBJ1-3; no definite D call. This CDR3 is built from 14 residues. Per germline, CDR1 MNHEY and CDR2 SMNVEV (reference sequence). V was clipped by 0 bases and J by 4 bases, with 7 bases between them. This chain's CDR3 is CASSLSGSGNTIYF. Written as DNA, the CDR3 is TGTGCCAGCAGTTTATCAGGGTCCGGAAACACCATATATTTT.

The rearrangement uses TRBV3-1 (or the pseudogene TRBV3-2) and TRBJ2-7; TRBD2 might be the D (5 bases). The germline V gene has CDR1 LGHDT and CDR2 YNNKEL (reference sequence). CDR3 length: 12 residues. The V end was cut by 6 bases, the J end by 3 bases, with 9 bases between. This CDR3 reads CASSAGFYEQYF. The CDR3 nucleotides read TGTGCCAGCAGTGCGGGTTTCTACGAGCAGTACTTC.

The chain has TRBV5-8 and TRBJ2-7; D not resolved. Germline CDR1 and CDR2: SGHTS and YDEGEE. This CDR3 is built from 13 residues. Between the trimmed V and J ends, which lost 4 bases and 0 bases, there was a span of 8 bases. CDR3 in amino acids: CASSPHSSYEQYF. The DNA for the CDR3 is TGTGCCAGCAGCCCTCATTCCTCCTACGAGCAGTACTTC.

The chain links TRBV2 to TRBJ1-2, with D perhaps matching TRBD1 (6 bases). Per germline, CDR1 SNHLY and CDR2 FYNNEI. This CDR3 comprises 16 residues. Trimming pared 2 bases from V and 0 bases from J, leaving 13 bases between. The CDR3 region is CASSEWDIDPNYGYTF. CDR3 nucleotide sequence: TGTGCCAGCAGTGAATGGGACATAGACCCTAACTATGGCTACACCTTC.

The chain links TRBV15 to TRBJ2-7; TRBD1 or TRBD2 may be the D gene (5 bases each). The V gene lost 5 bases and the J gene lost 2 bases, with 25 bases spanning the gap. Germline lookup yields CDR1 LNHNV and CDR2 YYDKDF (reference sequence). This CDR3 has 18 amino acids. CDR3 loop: CATSPLGKTGTGTYEQYF. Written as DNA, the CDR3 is TGTGCCACCAGCCCCCTGGGAAAGACCGGGACGGGTACCTACGAGCAGTACTTC. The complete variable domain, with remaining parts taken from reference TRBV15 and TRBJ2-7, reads DAMVIQNPRYQVTQFGKPVTLSCSQTLNHNVMYWYQQKSSQAPKLLFHYYDKDFNNEADTPDNFQSRRPNTSFCFLDIRSPGLGDTAMYLCATSPLGKTGTGTYEQYFGPGTRLTVT.

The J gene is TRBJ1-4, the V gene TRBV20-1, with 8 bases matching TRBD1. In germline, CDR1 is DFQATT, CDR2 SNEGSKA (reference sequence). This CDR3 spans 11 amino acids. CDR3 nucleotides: TGCGCCGGGACAGGTGGAGAAAAACTGTTTTTT. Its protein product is CAGTGGEKLFF.

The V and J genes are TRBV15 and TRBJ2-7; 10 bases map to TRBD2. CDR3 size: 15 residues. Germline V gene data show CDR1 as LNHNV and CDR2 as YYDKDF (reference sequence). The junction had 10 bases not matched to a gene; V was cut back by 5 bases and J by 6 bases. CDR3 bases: TGTGCCACCAGCGGCTCCGGGACTAGCGTTTCCGAGCAGTACTTC. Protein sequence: CATSGSGTSVSEQYF.

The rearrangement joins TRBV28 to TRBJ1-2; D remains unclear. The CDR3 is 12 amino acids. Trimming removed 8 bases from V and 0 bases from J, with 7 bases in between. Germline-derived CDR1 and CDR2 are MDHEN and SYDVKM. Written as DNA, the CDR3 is TGTGCCAGCCTCGCAGCTAACTATGGCTACACCTTC. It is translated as CASLAANYGYTF.

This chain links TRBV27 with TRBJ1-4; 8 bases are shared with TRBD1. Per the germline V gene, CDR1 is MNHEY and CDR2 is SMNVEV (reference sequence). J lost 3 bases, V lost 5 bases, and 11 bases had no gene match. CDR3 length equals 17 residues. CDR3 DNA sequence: TGTGCCAGCAGTCGCCTCTTCAGGGGGCCAGCTAATGAAAAACTGTTTTTT. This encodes CASSRLFRGPANEKLFF.

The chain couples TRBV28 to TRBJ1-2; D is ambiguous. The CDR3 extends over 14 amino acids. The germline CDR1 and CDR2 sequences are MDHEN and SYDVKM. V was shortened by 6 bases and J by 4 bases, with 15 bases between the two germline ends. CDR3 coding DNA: TGTGCCAGCAGATCCCTGGACGGCCCCTATGGCTACACCTTC. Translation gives CASRSLDGPYGYTF.